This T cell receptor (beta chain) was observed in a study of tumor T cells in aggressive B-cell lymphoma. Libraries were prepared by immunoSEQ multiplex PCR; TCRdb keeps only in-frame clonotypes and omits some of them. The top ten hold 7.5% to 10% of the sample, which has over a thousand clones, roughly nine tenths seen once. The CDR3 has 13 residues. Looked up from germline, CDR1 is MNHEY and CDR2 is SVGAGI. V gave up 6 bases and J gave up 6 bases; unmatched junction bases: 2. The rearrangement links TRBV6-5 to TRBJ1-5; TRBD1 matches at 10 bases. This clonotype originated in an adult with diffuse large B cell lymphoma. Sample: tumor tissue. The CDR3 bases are TGTGCCAGCAGCCGGACAGGGGGTCAGCCCCAGCATTTT. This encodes CASSRTGGQPQHF.